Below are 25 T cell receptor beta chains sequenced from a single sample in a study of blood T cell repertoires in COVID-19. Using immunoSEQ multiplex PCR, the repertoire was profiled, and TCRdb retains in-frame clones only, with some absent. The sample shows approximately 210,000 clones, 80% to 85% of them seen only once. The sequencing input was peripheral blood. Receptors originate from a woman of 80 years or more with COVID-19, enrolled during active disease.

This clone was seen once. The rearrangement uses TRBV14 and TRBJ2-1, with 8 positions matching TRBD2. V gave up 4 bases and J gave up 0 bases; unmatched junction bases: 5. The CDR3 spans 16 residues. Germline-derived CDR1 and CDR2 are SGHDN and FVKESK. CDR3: CASSRFGGVSYNEQFF. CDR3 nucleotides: TGTGCCAGCAGCCGGTTCGGGGGGGTCTCCTACAATGAGCAGTTCTTC.

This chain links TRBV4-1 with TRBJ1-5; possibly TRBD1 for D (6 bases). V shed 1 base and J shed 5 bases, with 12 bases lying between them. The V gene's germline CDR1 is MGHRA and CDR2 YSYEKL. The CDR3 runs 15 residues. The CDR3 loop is CASSQGAGEHQPQHF. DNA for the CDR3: TGCGCCAGCAGCCAAGGGGCAGGGGAACATCAGCCCCAGCATTTT.

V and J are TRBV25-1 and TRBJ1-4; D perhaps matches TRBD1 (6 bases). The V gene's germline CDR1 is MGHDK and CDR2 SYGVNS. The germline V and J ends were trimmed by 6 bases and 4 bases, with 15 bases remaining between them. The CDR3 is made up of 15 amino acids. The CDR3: CASRGSGTYNEKLFF. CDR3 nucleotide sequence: TGTGCCAGCAGGGGCTCCGGGACATATAATGAAAAACTGTTTTTT.

The CDR3 DNA reads TGTGCCAGCAATCAGGGGTACGAGCAGTACTTC. Protein sequence: CASNQGYEQYF. This rearrangement joins TRBV6-6 to TRBJ2-7; TRBD1 might be the D (6 bases). This CDR3 is 11 amino acids long. With 7 bases removed from V and 4 bases from J, the gap between germline ends came to 8 bases. The V gene's germline CDR1 is MNHNY and CDR2 SVGAGI (reference sequence).

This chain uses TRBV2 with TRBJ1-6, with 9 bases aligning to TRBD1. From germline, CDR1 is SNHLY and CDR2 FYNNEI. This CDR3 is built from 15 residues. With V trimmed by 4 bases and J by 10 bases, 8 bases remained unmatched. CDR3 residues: CASSGDRALRSPLHF. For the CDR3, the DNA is TGTGCCAGCAGTGGGGACAGGGCCCTTAGGTCACCCCTCCACTTT.

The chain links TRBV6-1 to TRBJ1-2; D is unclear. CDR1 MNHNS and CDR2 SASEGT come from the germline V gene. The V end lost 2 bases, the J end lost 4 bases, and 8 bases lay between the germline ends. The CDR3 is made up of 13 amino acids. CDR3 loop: CASSEFRFYGYTF. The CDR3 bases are TGTGCCAGCAGTGAATTCAGATTCTATGGCTACACCTTC.

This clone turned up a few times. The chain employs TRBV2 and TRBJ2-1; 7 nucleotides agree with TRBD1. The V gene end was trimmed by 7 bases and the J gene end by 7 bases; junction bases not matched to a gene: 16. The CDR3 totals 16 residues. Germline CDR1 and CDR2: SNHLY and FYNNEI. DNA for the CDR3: TGTGCCAGCACAAATCTAGGGGGACAGTTAAATAATGAGCAGTTCTTC. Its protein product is CASTNLGGQLNNEQFF.

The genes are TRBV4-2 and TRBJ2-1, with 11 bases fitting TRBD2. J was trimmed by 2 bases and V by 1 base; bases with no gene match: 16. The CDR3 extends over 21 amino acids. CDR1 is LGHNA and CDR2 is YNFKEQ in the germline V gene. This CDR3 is CASSQVYGASGGPNTYNEQFF. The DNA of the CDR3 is TGTGCCAGCAGCCAAGTATATGGAGCTAGCGGGGGGCCGAATACCTACAATGAGCAGTTCTTC.

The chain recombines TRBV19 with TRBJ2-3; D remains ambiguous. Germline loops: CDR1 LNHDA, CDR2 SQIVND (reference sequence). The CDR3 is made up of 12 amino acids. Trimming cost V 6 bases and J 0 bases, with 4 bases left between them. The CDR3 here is CASSQSTDTQYF. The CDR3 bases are TGTGCCAGTAGCCAGAGCACAGATACGCAGTATTTT.

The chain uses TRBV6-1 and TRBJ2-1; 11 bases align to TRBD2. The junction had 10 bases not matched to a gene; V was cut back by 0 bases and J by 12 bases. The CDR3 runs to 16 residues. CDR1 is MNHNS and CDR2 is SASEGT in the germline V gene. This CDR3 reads CASSEAGRLAGTMQFF. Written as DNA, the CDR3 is TGTGCCAGCAGTGAAGCGGGCCGACTAGCGGGGACCATGCAGTTCTTC.

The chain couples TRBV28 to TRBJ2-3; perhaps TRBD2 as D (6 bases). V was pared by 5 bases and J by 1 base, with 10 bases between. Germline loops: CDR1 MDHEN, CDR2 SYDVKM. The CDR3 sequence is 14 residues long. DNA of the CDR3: TGTGCCAGCAGTCGGGGGATTGGCACAGATACGCAGTATTTT. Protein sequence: CASSRGIGTDTQYF.

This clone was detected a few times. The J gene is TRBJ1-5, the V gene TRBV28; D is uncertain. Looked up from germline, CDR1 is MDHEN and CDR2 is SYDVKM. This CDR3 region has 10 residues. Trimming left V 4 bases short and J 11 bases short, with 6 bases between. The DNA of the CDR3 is TGTGCCAGCAGTTATCAAACCCAGCATTTT. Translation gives CASSYQTQHF.

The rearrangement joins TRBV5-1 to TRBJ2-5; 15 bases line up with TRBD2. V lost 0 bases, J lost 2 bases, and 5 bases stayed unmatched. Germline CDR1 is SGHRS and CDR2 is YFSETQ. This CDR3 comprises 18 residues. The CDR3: CASSLVPGLAGGQETQYF. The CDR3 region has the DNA TGCGCCAGCAGCTTGGTCCCGGGACTAGCGGGGGGACAAGAGACCCAGTACTTC.

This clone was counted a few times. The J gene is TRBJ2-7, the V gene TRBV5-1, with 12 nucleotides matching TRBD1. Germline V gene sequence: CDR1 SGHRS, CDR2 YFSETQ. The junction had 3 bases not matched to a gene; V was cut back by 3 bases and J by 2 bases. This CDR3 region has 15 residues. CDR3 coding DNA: TGCGCCAGCAGCTCCGGGACAGGGGGCACCTACGAGCAGTACTTC. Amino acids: CASSSGTGGTYEQYF.

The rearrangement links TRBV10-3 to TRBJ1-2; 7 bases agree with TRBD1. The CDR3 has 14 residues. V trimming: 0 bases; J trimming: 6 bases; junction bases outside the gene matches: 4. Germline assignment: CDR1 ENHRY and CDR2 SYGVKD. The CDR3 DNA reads TGTGCCATCAGTGAGTCAGACAGGGTCCATGGCTACACCTTC. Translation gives CAISESDRVHGYTF.

The CDR3 DNA sequence: TGTGCCATCACCGGACAGGGGAACTATGGCTACACCTTC. The encoded protein is CAITGQGNYGYTF. The genes are TRBV10-3 and TRBJ1-2; TRBD1 agrees at 9 bases. The trim removed 7 bases at V and 2 bases at J, leaving 2 bases unmatched. The CDR3 is made up of 13 amino acids. CDR1 and CDR2 from the germline V gene are ENHRY and SYGVKD.

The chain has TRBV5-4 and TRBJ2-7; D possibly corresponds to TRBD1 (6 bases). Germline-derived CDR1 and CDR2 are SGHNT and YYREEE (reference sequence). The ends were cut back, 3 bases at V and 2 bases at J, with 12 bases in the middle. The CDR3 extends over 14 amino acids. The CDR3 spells CASSSPDRPYEQYF. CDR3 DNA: TGTGCCAGCAGCTCACCTGACAGGCCCTACGAGCAGTACTTC. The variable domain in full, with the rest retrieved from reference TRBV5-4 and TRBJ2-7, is ETGVTQSPTHLIKTRGQQVTLRCSSQSGHNTVSWYQQALGQGPQFIFQYYREEENGRGNFPPRFSGLQFPNYSSELNVNALELDDSALYLCASSSPDRPYEQYFGPGTRLTVT.

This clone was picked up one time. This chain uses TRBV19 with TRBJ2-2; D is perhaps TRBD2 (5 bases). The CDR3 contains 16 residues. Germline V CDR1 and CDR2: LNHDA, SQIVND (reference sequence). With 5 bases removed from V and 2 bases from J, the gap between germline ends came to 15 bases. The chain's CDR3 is CASSPRGRENTGELFF. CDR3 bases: TGTGCCAGTAGTCCCCGAGGCCGGGAAAACACCGGGGAGCTGTTTTTT.

The DNA of the CDR3 is TGTGCCAGCAGTCGGGGAGGGTGGAATAATTCACCCCTCCACTTT. Its translation is CASSRGGWNNSPLHF. This chain joins TRBV25-1 and TRBJ1-6; no firm D call. This CDR3 spans 15 amino acids. V was shortened by 5 bases and J by 5 bases, with 13 bases between the two germline ends. Germline V gives CDR1 MGHDK, CDR2 SYGVNS.

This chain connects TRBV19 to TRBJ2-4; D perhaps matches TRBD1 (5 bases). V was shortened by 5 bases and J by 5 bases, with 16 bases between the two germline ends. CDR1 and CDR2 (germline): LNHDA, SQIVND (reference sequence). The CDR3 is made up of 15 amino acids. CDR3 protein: CASSGPGKPENIQYF. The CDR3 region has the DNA TGTGCCAGTAGTGGTCCAGGGAAGCCCGAAAACATTCAGTACTTC.

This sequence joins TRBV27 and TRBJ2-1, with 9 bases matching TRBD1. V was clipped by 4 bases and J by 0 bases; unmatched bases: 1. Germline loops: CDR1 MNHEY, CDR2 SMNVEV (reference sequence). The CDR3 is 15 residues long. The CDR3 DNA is TGTGCCAGCAGTTCGGGACAGGGCTCCTACAATGAGCAGTTCTTC. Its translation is CASSSGQGSYNEQFF.

The CDR3 sequence is CASSPSATVSGNTIYF. In DNA, the CDR3 is TGTGCCAGCTCACCATCGGCGACAGTCTCTGGAAACACCATATATTTT. The chain couples TRBV18 to TRBJ1-3; possibly TRBD1 for D (5 bases). CDR3 length equals 16 residues. With 2 bases removed from V and 0 bases from J, the gap between germline ends came to 11 bases. Per germline, CDR1 KGHSH and CDR2 LQKENI.

CDR3 amino acids: CASSLGLAGGNEQFF. DNA for the CDR3: TGTGCCAGCAGTTTAGGACTAGCGGGGGGGAATGAGCAGTTCTTC. The rearrangement joins TRBV27 to TRBJ2-1; 15 bases agree with TRBD2. This CDR3 has 15 residues. V trimming: 2 bases; J trimming: 7 bases; junction bases outside the gene matches: 0. In germline, CDR1 is MNHEY, CDR2 SMNVEV (reference sequence).

CDR3 in amino acids: CASRDSDQETQYF. The DNA for the CDR3 is TGTGCCAGCCGGGACAGTGACCAAGAGACCCAGTACTTC. This chain links TRBV27 with TRBJ2-5, with TRBD1 matching over 7 bases. With 8 bases clipped from V and 0 bases from J, the junction kept 3 bases outside the gene matches. CDR1 is MNHEY and CDR2 is SMNVEV in the germline V gene (reference sequence). The CDR3 is 13 residues long.

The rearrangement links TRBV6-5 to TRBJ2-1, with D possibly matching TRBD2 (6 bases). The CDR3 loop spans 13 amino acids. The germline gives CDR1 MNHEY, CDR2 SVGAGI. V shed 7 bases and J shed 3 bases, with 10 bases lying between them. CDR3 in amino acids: CASTGRGYNEQFF. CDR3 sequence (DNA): TGTGCCAGCACGGGGCGGGGCTACAATGAGCAGTTCTTC.